This T cell receptor beta chain was captured by sequencing in a study of T cells in Graves' hyperthyroidism and ophthalmopathy. Whole-study results and caveats: A model of 13 V-J pairs discriminated ophthalmopathy from stable hyperthyroidism. Ophthalmopathy was predicted by the model a median of approximately six months ahead of onset.

CDR3 length: 12 residues. Germline CDR1 is MGHDK and CDR2 is SYGVNS. V lost 3 bases and J 4 bases, leaving 6 bases between the germline ends. The source material, RNA transcripts, was used to amplify TCR beta CDR3 regions. Primed by the HTBI set, a first-round RT-PCR was run on the TCR CDR3. TCRdb re-derived calls from the multiplex PCR reads in MiXCR, one entry per CDR3 protein. The repertoire holds about 600,000 distinct CDR3 sequences, with approximately 15% as singletons. This clonotype occurred a few times. Its antigen is undetermined. More than 9.5 ml fresh peripheral blood yielded the PBMCs. This TCR came from a woman younger than 30 with Graves' ophthalmopathy. This rearrangement joins TRBV25-1 to TRBJ1-2; D gene uncertain. The material sequenced was blood. CDR3 nucleotide sequence: TGTGCCAGCAGTGACATCTTCTATGGCTACACCTTC. It encodes CASSDIFYGYTF.